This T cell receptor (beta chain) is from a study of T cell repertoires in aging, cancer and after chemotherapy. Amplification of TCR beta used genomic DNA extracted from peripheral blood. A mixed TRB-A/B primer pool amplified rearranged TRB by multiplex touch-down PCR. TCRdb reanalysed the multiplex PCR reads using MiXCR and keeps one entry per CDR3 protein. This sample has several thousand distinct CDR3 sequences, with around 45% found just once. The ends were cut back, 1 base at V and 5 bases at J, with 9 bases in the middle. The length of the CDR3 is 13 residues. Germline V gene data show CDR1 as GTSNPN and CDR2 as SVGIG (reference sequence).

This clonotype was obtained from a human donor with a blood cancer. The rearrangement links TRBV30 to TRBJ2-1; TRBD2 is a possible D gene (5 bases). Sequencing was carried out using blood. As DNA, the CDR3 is TGTGCCTGGAGTGGACTGGGAGACAATGAGCAGTTCTTC. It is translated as CAWSGLGDNEQFF.